A selection of T cell receptor beta chains follows, all from one sample in a study of CD8 T cells in ankylosing spondylitis. From the 5' RACE reads, TCRdb called clonotypes with MiXCR, one entry per CDR3 protein. Among around 250,000 distinct CDR3 sequences, more than 15% were seen once, and the ten largest hold around a third. The sequenced sample was blood, either unsorted or a sorted T cell fraction (not recorded which). All receptors come from a male donor with ankylosing spondylitis or in good health (not recorded which). The CDR3 runs from the conserved cysteine through the conserved F or W. Size is stated for part of the rows, as once, few or many counts, or as a class when the clone is expanded.

V	size	J	CDR3
TRBV20-1	few	TRBJ2-1	CSARDLIAGGEQFF
TRBV3-1	.	TRBJ2-1	CASSRDGQSSYNEQFF
TRBV6-5	many	TRBJ2-5	CASSSGLAGGETQYF
TRBV20-1	.	TRBJ1-3	CSAAQGLAGTTIYF
TRBV7-2	many	TRBJ2-3	CASSPWGGEADTQYF
TRBV6-1	.	TRBJ2-7	CATHGVGSYEQYF
TRBV11-2	many	TRBJ2-2	CASSLESSGTNTGELFF
TRBV4-3	.	TRBJ2-6	CASSQDRFSGANVLTF
TRBV20-1	few	TRBJ2-1	CSARDGGHSSSYNEQFF
TRBV6-5	many	TRBJ1-6	CASSSDSQGSYNSPLHF
TRBV6-5	many	TRBJ2-1	CASSYSLAGGPDEQFF
TRBV29-1	few	TRBJ2-3	CSVQWDGYGTDTQYF
TRBV27	.	TRBJ2-7	CASSLSLPGAGEYEQYF
TRBV15	.	TRBJ2-1	CATSQSHNNEQFF
TRBV12-3/TRBV12-4	many	TRBJ2-1	CASSTGTGKKNEQFF
TRBV20-1	few	TRBJ1-5	CSARGSHGGSNQPQHF
TRBV28	.	TRBJ2-3	CASSSGQGYFTDTQYF
TRBV7-3	.	TRBJ2-1	CASSTKQGGEQFF
TRBV6-5	many	TRBJ2-7	CASSVLAGTYEQYF
TRBV13	few	TRBJ2-5	CASTTRQGANQETQYF
TRBV2	few	TRBJ2-5	CASSDRETSGTTQYF
TRBV5-4	.	TRBJ2-2	CASRPGETGELFF
TRBV20-1	few	TRBJ2-7	CSVNSGQAYEQYF
TRBV15	few	TRBJ2-7	CATSRELAREQYF
TRBV29-1	few	TRBJ2-3	CSVEGLADTQYF
TRBV20-1	.	TRBJ1-2	CSGAGGYTF
TRBV3-1	few	TRBJ2-1	CASSPGTSGDLNEQFF
TRBV7-8	.	TRBJ2-1	CASSLLRLAGGSHEQFF
TRBV15	many	TRBJ2-7	CATSRDRGGSSYEQYF
TRBV20-1	few	TRBJ1-5	CSATDSGEGNQPQHF
TRBV7-2	.	TRBJ2-7	CASSNGGRPYEQYF
TRBV20-1	.	TRBJ1-2	CSAQVNTDRPSYAGGYTF
TRBV29-1	few	TRBJ2-7	CSVEGLAGEYEQYF
TRBV12-3/TRBV12-4	few	TRBJ2-5	CASSFIGRLAGEETQYF
TRBV12-3/TRBV12-4	.	TRBJ1-4	CASSSRPAATNEKLFF
TRBV29-1	many	TRBJ2-7	CSVVLLLAGGPYEQYF
TRBV27	few	TRBJ2-3	CATSSGLAGNTDTQYF
TRBV4-1	.	TRBJ1-4	CASSPPLGQGGPNEKLFF
TRBV27	few	TRBJ2-5	CASTPTGVWETQYF
TRBV5-1	few	TRBJ1-1	CASGPGQDNTEAFF
TRBV4-1	.	TRBJ2-5	CASSPEFRGSVSQETQYF
TRBV4-1	.	TRBJ2-1	CASSQEREASYNEQFF
TRBV30	few	TRBJ2-3	CAWSEASGVGTDTQYF
TRBV12-3/TRBV12-4	few	TRBJ2-6	CASRGDRASGANVLTF
TRBV4-3	few	TRBJ2-7	CASSQSTRGPINEQYF
TRBV4-1	few	TRBJ2-7	CASSQFSGAPYEQYF
TRBV9	.	TRBJ2-5	CASSEDGGGQETQYF
TRBV4-1	few	TRBJ1-1	CASSPTPLGNTEAFF
TRBV6-1	.	TRBJ2-1	CASSEDPARGTGFF
TRBV10-3	many	TRBJ1-2	CAISDNRVAGYTF